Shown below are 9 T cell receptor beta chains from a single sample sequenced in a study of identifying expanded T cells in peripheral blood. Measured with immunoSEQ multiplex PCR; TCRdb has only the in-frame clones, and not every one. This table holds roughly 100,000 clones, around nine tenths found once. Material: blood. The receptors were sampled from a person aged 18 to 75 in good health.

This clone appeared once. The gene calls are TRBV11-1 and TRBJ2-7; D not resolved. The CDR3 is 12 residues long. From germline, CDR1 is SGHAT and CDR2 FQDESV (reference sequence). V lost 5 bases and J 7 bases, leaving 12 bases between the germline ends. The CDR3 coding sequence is TGTGCCAGCAGCGTTAATGGCGAGGAGCAGTACTTC. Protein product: CASSVNGEEQYF.

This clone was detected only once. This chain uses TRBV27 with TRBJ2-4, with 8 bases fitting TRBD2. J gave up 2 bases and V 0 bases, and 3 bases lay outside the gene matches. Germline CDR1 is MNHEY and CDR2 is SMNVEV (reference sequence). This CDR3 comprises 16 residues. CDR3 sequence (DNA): TGTGCCAGCAGTTTATCGGTTAGCGGGACCAAAAACATTCAGTACTTC. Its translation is CASSLSVSGTKNIQYF.

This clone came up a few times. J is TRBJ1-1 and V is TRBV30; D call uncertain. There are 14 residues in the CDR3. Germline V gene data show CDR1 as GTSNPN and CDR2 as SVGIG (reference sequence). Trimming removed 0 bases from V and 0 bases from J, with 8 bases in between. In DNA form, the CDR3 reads TGTGCCTGGAGTGTACTCCGGGTGAACACTGAAGCTTTCTTT. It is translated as CAWSVLRVNTEAFF.

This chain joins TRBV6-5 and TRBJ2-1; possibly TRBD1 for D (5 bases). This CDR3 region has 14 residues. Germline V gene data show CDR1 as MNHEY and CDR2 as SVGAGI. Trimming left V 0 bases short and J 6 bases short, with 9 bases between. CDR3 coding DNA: TGTGCCAGCAGTTACTCACCAGGGTTCAATGAGCAGTTCTTC. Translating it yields CASSYSPGFNEQFF.

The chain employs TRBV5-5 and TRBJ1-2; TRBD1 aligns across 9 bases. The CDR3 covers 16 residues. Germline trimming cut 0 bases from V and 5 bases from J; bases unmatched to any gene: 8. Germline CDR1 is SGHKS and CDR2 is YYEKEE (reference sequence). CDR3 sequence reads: CASSLASGQGIYGYTF. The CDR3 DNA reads TGTGCCAGCAGCTTGGCCTCGGGACAGGGCATTTATGGCTACACCTTC.

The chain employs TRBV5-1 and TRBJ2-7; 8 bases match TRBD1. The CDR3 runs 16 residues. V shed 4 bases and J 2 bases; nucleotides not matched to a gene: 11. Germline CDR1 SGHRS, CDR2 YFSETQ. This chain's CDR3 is CASSPSPGTGTYEQYF. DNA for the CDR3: TGCGCCAGCAGCCCCAGTCCGGGGACAGGCACCTACGAGCAGTACTTC.

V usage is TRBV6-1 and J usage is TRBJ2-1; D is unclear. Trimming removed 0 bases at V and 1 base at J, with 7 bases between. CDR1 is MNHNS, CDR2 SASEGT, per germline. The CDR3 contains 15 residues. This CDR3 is CASSEAAGSYNEQFF. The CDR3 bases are TGTGCCAGCAGTGAAGCGGCCGGGTCCTACAATGAGCAGTTCTTC.

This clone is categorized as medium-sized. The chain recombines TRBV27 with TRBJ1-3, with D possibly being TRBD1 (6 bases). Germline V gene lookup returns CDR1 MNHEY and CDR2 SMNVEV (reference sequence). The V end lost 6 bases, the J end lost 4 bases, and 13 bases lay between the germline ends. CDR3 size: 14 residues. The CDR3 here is CASRFSGAGNTIYF. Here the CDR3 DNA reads TGTGCCAGCAGATTTTCAGGGGCAGGAAACACCATATATTTT.

The CDR3 coding sequence is TGTGCCACCAATGGAATCTACACAGATACGCAGTATTTT. Protein product: CATNGIYTDTQYF. The chain recombines TRBV7-2 with TRBJ2-3; D remains unclear. Germline CDR1 SGHTA, CDR2 FQGNSA. The CDR3 totals 13 residues. V dropped 10 bases and J dropped 2 bases, with 13 bases sitting between them.